This TCR beta chain came from a study of tumor and adjacent non-tumor tissue in lung cancer. Background on the study: Patients comprised about a dozen adenocarcinoma, 2 squamous cell carcinoma and 1 small cell lung cancer. Regarding the study as a whole: In normal lung, the top 100 clones were significantly more dominant than in tumor. TCR diversity was significantly greater in tumor than normal lung tissue.

Germline V CDR1 and CDR2: SGHRS, YFSETQ. This CDR3 contains 17 residues. Trimming shortened V by 2 bases and J by 2 bases, and 16 bases separated the two germline ends. This clonotype was detected many times. Its antigen remains unidentified. TCRbeta libraries were built with three rounds of nested PCR, modified from ARM-PCR. A single record per CDR3 protein comes from TCRdb applying MiXCR to the multiplex PCR reads. The sample has about 44,000 distinct CDR3 sequences, around 59% seen once. The template was RNA from unsorted bulk tissue. This non-tumor lung sample came from over 3 cm beyond the tumor edge.

The source of this sequence is a woman between 65 and 79 years old with non-small cell lung cancer. The sequenced sample was distant non-tumor lung tissue. The rearrangement uses TRBV5-1 and TRBJ2-2; D perhaps matches TRBD2 (7 bases). The CDR3 reads CASSFSRGTTNTGELFF. Here the CDR3 DNA reads TGCGCCAGCAGCTTCAGTAGGGGGACTACAAACACCGGGGAGCTGTTTTTT.